This T cell receptor (beta chain) was recorded in a study of radiotherapy plus CTLA-4 blockade in lung cancer. Study details: Objective responses were recorded in 15% to 20% of patients, with disease control recorded in 31%.

Ipilimumab-mediated CTLA-4 blockade plus focal radiation was given to patients having chemo-refractory metastatic non-small-cell lung cancer. In this sample, this clone is medium-sized. CDR3 length: 13 amino acids. The ends were cut back, 3 bases at V and 10 bases at J, with 10 bases in the middle. Germline-derived CDR1 and CDR2 are LGHNA and YSLEER. Sequencing was performed with immunoSEQ multiplex PCR; in TCRdb, only in-frame clones are kept and a portion is missing. The data hold about 62,000 clones, with 77% observed a single time. The sequence was obtained from a human donor with non-small cell lung cancer who had a complete response to radiotherapy plus ipilimumab. The gene calls are TRBV4-3 and TRBJ1-6; D might be TRBD1 (5 bases). Here the sequenced sample was peripheral blood, taken from a patient treated with radiotherapy plus ipilimumab. CDR3 DNA: TGCGCCAGCAGCCACGGACGGGACTCACCCCTCCACTTT. As protein: CASSHGRDSPLHF.